This is a list of T cell receptor beta chains from one sample in a study of T-cell reconstitution after alpha-beta-depleted transplantation in children. One entry per CDR3 protein, called by TCRdb with MiXCR from the PCR reads. Of roughly 300,000 distinct CDR3 sequences in the sample, 9.9% were seen once. Specimen: PBMCs from the stem cell graft donor, collected from the stem cell graft. These receptors were obtained from a human donor who donated a stem cell graft to a child with SCID. CDR3s include the opening cysteine and the closing phenylalanine or tryptophan. A D gene is named only where the DNA matches it firmly. Not every row has a clone size; where given, it reads once, few, many or a size class.

TRBV5-1,many,TRBJ2-3,TRBD2,CASSLETRGDTQYF,TGCGCCAGCAGCTTGGAAACGCGGGGGGATACGCAGTATTTT
TRBV7-8,once,TRBJ2-1,.,CASSPLRVTASYNEQFF,TGTGCCAGCAGCCCCCTGAGGGTTACAGCCTCCTACAATGAGCAGTTCTTC
TRBV5-1,many,TRBJ1-2,.,CATSYTGNSDYGYTF,TGCGCCACCTCATATACAGGGAATAGTGACTATGGCTACACCTTC
TRBV11-2,.,TRBJ1-4,TRBD1,CASSTQGATEKLFF,TGTGCCAGCAGCACACAGGGGGCGACTGAAAAACTGTTTTTT
TRBV20-1,.,TRBJ1-1,.,CSARKGGTEAFF,TGCAGTGCTAGGAAAGGGGGCACTGAAGCTTTCTTT
TRBV2,few,TRBJ1-6,.,CASSEADTSFGSPLHF,TGTGCCAGCAGTGAAGCGGACACCTCCTTTGGTTCACCCCTCCACTTT
TRBV20-1,few,TRBJ2-1,.,CRARGMYRDDNEQFF,TGCAGGGCCCGTGGCATGTACAGGGACGACAATGAGCAGTTCTTC
TRBV20-1,.,TRBJ2-7,.,CSALGLQGEQYF,TGCAGTGCCCTGGGACTTCAAGGGGAGCAGTACTTC
TRBV6-5,few,TRBJ2-1,TRBD1,CASSYSGTGGVEQFF,TGTGCCAGCAGTTACTCGGGGACAGGGGGCGTTGAGCAGTTCTTC
TRBV5-1,few,TRBJ2-7,.,CASSSGMMGTYEQYF,TGCGCCAGCAGCTCAGGGATGATGGGGACCTACGAGCAGTACTTC
TRBV2,.,TRBJ2-2,.,CASSEARSGELFF,TGTGCCAGCAGTGAAGCCCGCAGCGGGGAGCTGTTTTTT
TRBV12-3/TRBV12-4,few,TRBJ2-7,TRBD2,CASRALAGDRYEQYF,TGTGCCAGCAGGGCACTAGCGGGGGACCGCTACGAGCAGTACTTC
TRBV15,few,TRBJ2-7,.,CATSRERGSSYEQYF,TGTGCCACCAGCAGAGAAAGGGGGAGTTCCTACGAGCAGTACTTC
TRBV9,few,TRBJ2-1,.,CASSADGGPSHEQFF,TGTGCCAGCAGCGCGGACGGGGGGCCCTCCCATGAGCAGTTCTTC
TRBV5-5,.,TRBJ2-3,TRBD2,CASKRLAGFRVYADTQYF,TGTGCCAGCAAACGACTAGCGGGTTTTAGGGTTTATGCAGATACGCAGTATTTT